These 16 T cell receptor beta chains were sequenced from one sample in a study of blood T cell repertoires in COVID-19. Method: immunoSEQ multiplex PCR; TCRdb's copy keeps in-frame clones and lacks some. Among 85,000 to 100,000 clones, roughly 80% were seen once, and the ten largest hold about 8.4%. Sequenced sample: peripheral blood. The source is a man between 50 and 59 years old who had recovered from COVID-19.

The V gene is TRBV5-6, the J gene TRBJ2-3; no definite D call. Trimming took 0 bases from V and 0 from J, leaving 11 bases between them. Germline V gene sequence: CDR1 SGHDT, CDR2 YYEEEE. The CDR3 spans 16 residues. The CDR3 nucleotides are TGTGCCAGCAGCTTGGCTTCTAGTCTTAGCACAGATACGCAGTATTTT. Encoded protein: CASSLASSLSTDTQYF.

V is TRBV20-1 and J is TRBJ1-6; D unclear. This CDR3 spans 11 amino acids. Germline V lookup: CDR1 DFQATT, CDR2 SNEGSKA (reference sequence). Trimming stripped 6 bases from V and 10 bases from J, with 10 bases between. The CDR3 DNA follows: TGCAGTGCCAACCCAGGCTCACCCCTCCACTTT. Its translation is CSANPGSPLHF.

This chain uses TRBV5-4 with TRBJ1-4, with 7 bases matching TRBD1. This CDR3 is 12 amino acids long. CDR1 is SGHNT and CDR2 is YYREEE in the germline V gene (reference sequence). V shed 3 bases, J shed 9 bases, and the junction held 2 bases outside the gene matches. CDR3 in amino acids: CASSWDSQKLFF. CDR3 DNA: TGTGCCAGCAGCTGGGACAGTCAAAAACTGTTTTTT. The entire variable domain, with the rest obtained from reference TRBV5-4 and TRBJ1-4, is as follows: ETGVTQSPTHLIKTRGQQVTLRCSSQSGHNTVSWYQQALGQGPQFIFQYYREEENGRGNFPPRFSGLQFPNYSSELNVNALELDDSALYLCASSWDSQKLFFGSGTQLSVL.

V is TRBV5-8 and J is TRBJ2-5; the D is unclear. V was clipped by 0 bases and J by 4 bases, with 10 bases between them. CDR1 SGHTS and CDR2 YDEGEE come from the germline V gene. The CDR3 is 14 residues long. Here the CDR3 reads CASSLAGQPETQYF. DNA of the CDR3: TGTGCCAGCAGCTTGGCAGGCCAGCCAGAGACCCAGTACTTC.

The rearrangement joins TRBV15 to TRBJ2-4; D might be TRBD2 (5 bases). The CDR3 totals 17 residues. V was cut by 1 base and J by 3 bases, with 16 bases left in between. Germline V gene lookup returns CDR1 LNHNV and CDR2 YYDKDF (reference sequence). CDR3 amino acids: CATSRVRVEGNKNIQYF. CDR3 DNA sequence: TGTGCCACCAGCAGAGTTCGGGTTGAGGGTAACAAAAACATTCAGTACTTC.

The chain has TRBV10-3 and TRBJ2-6, with TRBD2 identical over 11 bases. V gave up 5 bases and J gave up 2 bases; unmatched junction bases: 5. Germline-derived CDR1 and CDR2 are ENHRY and SYGVKD. The CDR3 spans 17 residues. This chain's CDR3 is CAISLAGGPAGANVLTF. The CDR3 region has the DNA TGTGCCATCAGTTTAGCGGGAGGGCCCGCTGGGGCCAACGTCCTGACTTTC.

The chain carries TRBV5-6 and TRBJ1-2; 7 positions match TRBD1. The germline V gene has CDR1 SGHDT and CDR2 YYEEEE. The V and J ends lost 4 bases and 0 bases, in that order; junction bases with no gene match: 9. The CDR3 is 16 residues long. CDR3 region: CASSTRDRLPNYGYTF. DNA for the CDR3: TGTGCCAGCAGCACCCGGGACAGACTACCTAACTATGGCTACACCTTC.

The chain employs TRBV5-1 and TRBJ2-3; 7 nucleotides line up with TRBD1. Germline-derived CDR1 and CDR2 are SGHRS and YFSETQ. The CDR3 totals 15 residues. V lost 0 bases, J lost 2 bases, and 3 bases stayed unmatched. In DNA form, the CDR3 reads TGCGCCAGCAGCTTGGAGGACAGGTTCACAGATACGCAGTATTTT. Its translation is CASSLEDRFTDTQYF.

The CDR3 coding sequence is TGCGCCAGCAGCTTGGACAGGGGACGTCAAGAGACCCAGTACTTC. As protein: CASSLDRGRQETQYF. J is TRBJ2-5 and V is TRBV5-1, with 7 positions matching TRBD1. In germline, CDR1 is SGHRS, CDR2 YFSETQ. V shed 0 bases and J 2 bases; nucleotides not matched to a gene: 4. CDR3 length: 15 residues.

The chain uses TRBV5-1 and TRBJ1-3, with D possibly being TRBD1 (6 bases). This CDR3 is 16 amino acids long. Per germline, CDR1 SGHRS and CDR2 YFSETQ. V dropped 0 bases and J dropped 0 bases, with 10 bases sitting between them. The CDR3 region has the DNA TGCGCCAGCAGCTTGGTGGGGGCGAGCTCTGGAAACACCATATATTTT. Residues: CASSLVGASSGNTIYF.

This clone appeared once. The V call is TRBV24-1, the J call TRBJ2-2; D ambiguous. Trimming shortened V by 2 bases and J by 8 bases, and 14 bases separated the two germline ends. The CDR3 length is 15 residues. Germline V CDR1 and CDR2: KGHDR, SFDVKD. CDR3: CATSDSRELVGELFF. The CDR3 bases are TGTGCCACCAGTGATTCTAGAGAGTTGGTGGGGGAGCTGTTTTTT.

V usage is TRBV7-6 and J usage is TRBJ2-5, with 8 bases lining up with TRBD2. V lost 5 bases, J lost 5 bases, and 13 bases stayed unmatched. CDR3 length: 16 amino acids. Germline lookup yields CDR1 SGHVS and CDR2 FNYEAQ. The CDR3 loop reads CASSDSPAGGWETQYF. CDR3 DNA: TGTGCCAGCAGCGACAGTCCCGCGGGGGGCTGGGAGACCCAGTACTTC.

This sequence joins TRBV11-3 and TRBJ2-7; D is ambiguous. The germline V and J ends were trimmed by 4 bases and 0 bases, with 10 bases remaining between them. Germline V gives CDR1 SGHNT, CDR2 YENEEA. CDR3 length: 14 residues. The CDR3 protein is CASSSRRSSYEQYF. In nucleotides, the CDR3 is TGTGCCAGCAGCTCCAGACGGAGCTCCTACGAGCAGTACTTC.

The V call is TRBV19, the J call TRBJ1-4; 8 bases fit TRBD1. Trimming at V came to 5 bases and at J to 10 bases, leaving 9 bases not matched to a gene. This CDR3 comprises 14 residues. Germline CDR1 LNHDA, CDR2 SQIVND (reference sequence). CDR3 sequence: CASSSQGATAKLFF. CDR3 DNA: TGTGCCAGTAGTTCCCAGGGGGCTACGGCAAAACTGTTTTTT.

The V call is TRBV11-2, the J call TRBJ2-3; 7 bases are a match to TRBD1. Germline trimming cut 1 base from V and 5 bases from J; bases unmatched to any gene: 6. Germline loops: CDR1 SGHAT, CDR2 FQNNGV. The CDR3 is 15 residues long. CDR3 sequence reads: CASSLVTGLVDTQYF. The CDR3 coding sequence is TGTGCCAGCAGCTTAGTGACAGGGTTGGTAGATACGCAGTATTTT.

This clone was seen a handful of times. The chain couples TRBV29-1 to TRBJ2-3, with D unresolved. V gave up 2 bases and J gave up 0 bases, with 6 bases separating them. The CDR3 sequence is 13 residues long. CDR1 SQVTM and CDR2 ANQGSEA come from the germline V gene. The CDR3 protein is CSVESTSTDTQYF. The CDR3 DNA is TGCAGCGTTGAATCAACTAGCACAGATACGCAGTATTTT.